The text below deals with one T cell receptor (beta chain). The antigen remains undetermined. Germline CDR1 is SEHNR and CDR2 is FQNEAQ (reference sequence). Trimming left V 8 bases short and J 6 bases short, with 10 bases between. The CDR3 extends over 11 amino acids. This sample stems from a study of T cell responses to AZD1222 COVID-19 vaccine. Findings and caveats of the study: Baseline serostatus was positive in only six AZD1222 recipients.

Method: immunoSEQ multiplex PCR; TCRdb's copy keeps in-frame clones and lacks some. The sample holds some 90,000 clones, less than 90% seen once. This clonotype originated in an adult who received the AZD1222 COVID-19 vaccine. The V call is TRBV7-9, the J call TRBJ1-1, with D tentatively TRBD1 (5 bases). The sequences come from peripheral blood, collected 28 days after the second AZD1222 dose. CDR3 nucleotides: TGTGCCAGCGGGGGATTGGCTGAAGCTTTCTTT. It translates to CASGGLAEAFF.